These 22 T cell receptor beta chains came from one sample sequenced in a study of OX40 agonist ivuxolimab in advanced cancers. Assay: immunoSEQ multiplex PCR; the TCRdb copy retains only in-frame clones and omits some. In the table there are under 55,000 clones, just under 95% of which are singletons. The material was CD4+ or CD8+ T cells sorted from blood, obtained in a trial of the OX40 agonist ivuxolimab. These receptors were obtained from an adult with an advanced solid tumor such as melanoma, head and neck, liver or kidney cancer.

CDR3 protein: CSVEGGGWGLEQFF. CDR3 in DNA: TGCAGCGTTGAAGGGGGAGGTTGGGGACTTGAGCAGTTCTTC. The chain employs TRBV29-1 and TRBJ2-1; TRBD2 might be the D (6 bases). The V gene's germline CDR1 is SQVTM and CDR2 ANQGSEA. V lost 1 base, J lost 9 bases, and 16 bases lay in between. This CDR3 contains 14 residues.

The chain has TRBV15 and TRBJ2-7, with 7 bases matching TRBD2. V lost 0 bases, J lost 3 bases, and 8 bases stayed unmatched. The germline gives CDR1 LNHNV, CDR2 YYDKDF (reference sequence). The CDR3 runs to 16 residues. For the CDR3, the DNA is TGTGCCACCAGCAGAGATTCGGACGGGAGGAGCTACGAGCAGTACTTC. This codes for CATSRDSDGRSYEQYF. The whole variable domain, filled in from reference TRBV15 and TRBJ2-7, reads DAMVIQNPRYQVTQFGKPVTLSCSQTLNHNVMYWYQQKSSQAPKLLFHYYDKDFNNEADTPDNFQSRRPNTSFCFLDIRSPGLGDTAMYLCATSRDSDGRSYEQYFGPGTRLTVT.

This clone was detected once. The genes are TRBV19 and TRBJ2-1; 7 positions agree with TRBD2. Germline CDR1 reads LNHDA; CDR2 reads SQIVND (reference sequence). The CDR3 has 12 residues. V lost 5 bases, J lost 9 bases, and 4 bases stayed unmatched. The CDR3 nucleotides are TGTGCCAGTAGTTCCCAGCGGGGTGAGCAGTTCTTC. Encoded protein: CASSSQRGEQFF.

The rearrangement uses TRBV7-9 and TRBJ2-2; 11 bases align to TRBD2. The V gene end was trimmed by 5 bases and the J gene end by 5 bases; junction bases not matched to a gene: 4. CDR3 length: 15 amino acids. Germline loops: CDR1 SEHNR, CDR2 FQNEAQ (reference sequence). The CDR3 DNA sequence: TGTGCCAGCAGCCCGACTAGCGGGAATACCGGGGAGCTGTTTTTT. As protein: CASSPTSGNTGELFF.

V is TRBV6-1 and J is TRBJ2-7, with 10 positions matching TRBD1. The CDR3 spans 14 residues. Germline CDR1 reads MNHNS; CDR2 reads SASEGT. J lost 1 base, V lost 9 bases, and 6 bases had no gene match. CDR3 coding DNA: TGTGCCAGTAGGACAGGGGGAAGGTCCTACGAGCAGTACTTC. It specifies CASRTGGRSYEQYF.

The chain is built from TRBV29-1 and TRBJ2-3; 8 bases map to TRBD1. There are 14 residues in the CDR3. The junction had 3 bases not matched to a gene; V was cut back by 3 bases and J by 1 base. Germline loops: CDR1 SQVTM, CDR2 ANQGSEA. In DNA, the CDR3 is TGCAGCGTTGAGGCAGGGGGCGGCACAGATACGCAGTATTTT. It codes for CSVEAGGGTDTQYF.

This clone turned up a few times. CDR3 region: CASSPAGRGGYGYTF. The CDR3 DNA reads TGTGCCAGCAGCCCAGCCGGCAGGGGCGGCTATGGCTACACCTTC. The chain recombines TRBV14 with TRBJ1-2, with TRBD1 as a possible D gene (6 bases). The V and J ends lost 4 bases and 4 bases respectively, with 16 bases between them. The CDR3 has 15 residues. Looked up from germline, CDR1 is SGHDN and CDR2 is FVKESK. Filled out from reference TRBV14 and TRBJ1-2, the complete variable domain reads EAGVTQFPSHSVIEKGQTVTLRCDPISGHDNLYWYRRVMGKEIKFLLHFVKESKQDESGMPNNRFLAERTGGTYSTLKVQPAELEDSGVYFCASSPAGRGGYGYTFGSGTRLTVV.

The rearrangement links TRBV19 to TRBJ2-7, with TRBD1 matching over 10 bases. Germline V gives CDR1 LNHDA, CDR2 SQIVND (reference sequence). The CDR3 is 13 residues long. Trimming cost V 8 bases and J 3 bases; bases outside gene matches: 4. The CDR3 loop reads CASSGTGDYEQYF. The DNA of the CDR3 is TGTGCCAGTTCCGGGACAGGGGACTACGAGCAGTACTTC.

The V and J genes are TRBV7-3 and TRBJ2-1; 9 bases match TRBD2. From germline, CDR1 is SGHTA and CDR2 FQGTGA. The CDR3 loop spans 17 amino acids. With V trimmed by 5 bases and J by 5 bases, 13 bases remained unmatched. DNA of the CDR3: TGTGCCAGCAGCCCTAACCTCCAGGGACTAGCTAACAATGAGCAGTTCTTC. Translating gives CASSPNLQGLANNEQFF. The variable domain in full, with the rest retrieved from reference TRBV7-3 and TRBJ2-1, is GAGVSQTPSNKVTEKGKYVELRCDPISGHTALYWYRQSLGQGPEFLIYFQGTGAADDSGLPNDRFFAVRPEGSVSTLKIQRTERGDSAVYLCASSPNLQGLANNEQFFGPGTRLTVL.

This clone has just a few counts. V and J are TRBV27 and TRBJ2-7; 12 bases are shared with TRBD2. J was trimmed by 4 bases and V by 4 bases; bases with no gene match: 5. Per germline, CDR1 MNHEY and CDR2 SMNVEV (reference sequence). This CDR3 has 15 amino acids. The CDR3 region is CASSSRLAGEYEQYF. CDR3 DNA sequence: TGTGCCAGCAGTTCAAGACTAGCGGGAGAGTACGAGCAGTACTTC.

The CDR3, as DNA: TGTGCCAGCAGCTTAGTGGCGGGAGTCCCCAATGAGCAGTTCTTC. Translation gives CASSLVAGVPNEQFF. V and J are TRBV7-2 and TRBJ2-1; 7 nucleotides align to TRBD2. The CDR3 contains 15 residues. V lost 1 base and J lost 6; bases outside the gene matches: 6. CDR1 is SGHTA, CDR2 FQGNSA, per germline.

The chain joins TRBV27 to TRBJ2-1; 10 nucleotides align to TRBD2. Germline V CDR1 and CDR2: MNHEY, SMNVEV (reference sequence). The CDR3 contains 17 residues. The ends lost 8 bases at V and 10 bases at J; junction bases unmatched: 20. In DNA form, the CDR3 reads TGTGCCAGCGGGGGAAGAAGCGGGAGGGCCGTCATCGAGGAGCAGTTCTTC. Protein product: CASGGRSGRAVIEEQFF.

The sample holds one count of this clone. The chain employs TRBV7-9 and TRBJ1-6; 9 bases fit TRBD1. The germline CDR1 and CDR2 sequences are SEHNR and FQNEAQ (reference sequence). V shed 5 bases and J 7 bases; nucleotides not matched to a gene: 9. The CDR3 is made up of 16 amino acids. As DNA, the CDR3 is TGTGCCAGCAGCCTATTACAGGGGGCGCCGAATTCACCCCTCCACTTT. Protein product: CASSLLQGAPNSPLHF.

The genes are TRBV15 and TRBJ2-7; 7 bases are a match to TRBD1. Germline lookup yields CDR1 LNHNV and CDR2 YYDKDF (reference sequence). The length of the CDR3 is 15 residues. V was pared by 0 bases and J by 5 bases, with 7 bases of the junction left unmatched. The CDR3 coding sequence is TGTGCCACCAGCAGAGATGGGAGACAGGGCGACGAGCAGTACTTC. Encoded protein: CATSRDGRQGDEQYF.

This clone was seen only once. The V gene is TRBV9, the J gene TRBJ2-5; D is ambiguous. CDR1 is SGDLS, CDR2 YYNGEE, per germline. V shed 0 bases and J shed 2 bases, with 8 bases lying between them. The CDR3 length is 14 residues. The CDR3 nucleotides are TGTGCCAGCAGCGTAGACCTGCGGCAAGAGACCCAGTACTTC. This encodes CASSVDLRQETQYF.

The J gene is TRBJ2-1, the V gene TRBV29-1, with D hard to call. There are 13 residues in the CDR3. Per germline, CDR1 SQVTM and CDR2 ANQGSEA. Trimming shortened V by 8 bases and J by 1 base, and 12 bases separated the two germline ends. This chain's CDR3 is CSLRDGSYNEQFF. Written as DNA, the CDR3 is TGCAGCCTACGTGACGGGTCCTACAATGAGCAGTTCTTC.

The chain's CDR3 is CASSLGTEWATYGYTF. CDR3 DNA sequence: TGTGCCAGCAGCTTAGGGACGGAGTGGGCGACGTATGGCTACACCTTC. V is TRBV13 and J is TRBJ1-2; D remains unclear. Trimming took off 0 bases at V and 5 bases at J, with 16 bases between the two ends. The germline gives CDR1 PRHDT, CDR2 FYEKMQ (reference sequence). The CDR3 loop spans 16 amino acids. The full variable domain, with the rest looked up from reference TRBV13 and TRBJ1-2, is AAGVIQSPRHLIKEKRETATLKCYPIPRHDTVYWYQQGPGQDPQFLISFYEKMQSDKGSIPDRFSAQQFSDYHSELNMSSLELGDSALYFCASSLGTEWATYGYTFGSGTRLTVV.

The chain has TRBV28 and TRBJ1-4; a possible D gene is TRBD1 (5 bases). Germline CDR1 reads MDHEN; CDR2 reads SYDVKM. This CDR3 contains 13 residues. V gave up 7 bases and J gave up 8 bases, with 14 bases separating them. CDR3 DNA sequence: TGTGCCAGCACGGACACCTCATACGAAAAACTGTTTTTT. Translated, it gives CASTDTSYEKLFF. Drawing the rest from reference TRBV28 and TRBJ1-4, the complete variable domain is DVKVTQSSRYLVKRTGEKVFLECVQDMDHENMFWYRQDPGLGLRLIYFSYDVKMKEKGDIPEGYSVSREKKERFSLILESASTNQTSMYLCASTDTSYEKLFFGSGTQLSVL.

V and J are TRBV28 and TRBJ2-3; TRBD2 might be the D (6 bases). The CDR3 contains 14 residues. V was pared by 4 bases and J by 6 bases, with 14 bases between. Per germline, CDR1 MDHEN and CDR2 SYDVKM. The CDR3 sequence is CASSSRLGGDTQYF. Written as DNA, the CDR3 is TGTGCCAGCAGTTCCCGCTTGGGAGGCGATACGCAGTATTTT.

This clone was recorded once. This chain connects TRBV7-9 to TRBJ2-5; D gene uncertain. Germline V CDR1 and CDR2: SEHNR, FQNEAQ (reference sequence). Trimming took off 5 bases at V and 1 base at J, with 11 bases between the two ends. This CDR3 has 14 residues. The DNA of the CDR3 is TGTGCCAGCAGCCCACCACGAACCCAAGAGACCCAGTACTTC. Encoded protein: CASSPPRTQETQYF.

The CDR3 is CASSRPGGHPYEQYF. The CDR3 DNA sequence: TGTGCCAGCAGCCGCCCAGGGGGACACCCCTACGAGCAGTACTTC. V usage is TRBV14 and J usage is TRBJ2-7; TRBD1 matches at 7 bases. This CDR3 has 15 residues. CDR1 SGHDN and CDR2 FVKESK come from the germline V gene. The V segment lost 4 bases and the J segment 2 bases; nucleotides outside the gene matches: 8.

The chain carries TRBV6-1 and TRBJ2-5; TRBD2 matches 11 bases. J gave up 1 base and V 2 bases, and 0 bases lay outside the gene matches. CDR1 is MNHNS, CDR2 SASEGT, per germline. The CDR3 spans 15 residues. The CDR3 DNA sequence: TGTGCCAGCAGTGAAACTAGCGGGGGCCAAGAGACCCAGTACTTC. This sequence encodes CASSETSGGQETQYF.